This TCR beta chain came from a study of T cells after yellow fever vaccination. As for the study in general: In the case of low-cell-number fractions, SMART-Seq v4 Ultra Low Input was used for preparation.

The CDR3 totals 15 residues. The V gene end was trimmed by 1 base and the J gene end by 6 bases; junction bases not matched to a gene: 7. CDR1 is LGHNA, CDR2 YSLEER, per germline. This clonotype was recorded many times. UMIs were added to TCR cDNA along with a universal primer site when it was made by 5'RACE template switching. TCRdb processed the 5' RACE reads anew with MiXCR; each CDR3 protein has one entry. The profile shows 120,000 to 150,000 distinct CDR3 sequences, roughly 8.2% of them singletons. The chain couples TRBV4-3 to TRBJ2-3, with 7 bases identical to TRBD2. The material sequenced was CD4+ T cells sorted from PBMCs, taken 5 days after the yellow fever booster vaccination. The source is a man aged 25-45 years who received the YFV17D yellow fever vaccine. CDR3 sequence reads: CASSQGGGYLDTQYF. The CDR3 coding sequence is TGCGCCAGCAGCCAAGGGGGAGGGTATCTCGATACGCAGTATTTT.